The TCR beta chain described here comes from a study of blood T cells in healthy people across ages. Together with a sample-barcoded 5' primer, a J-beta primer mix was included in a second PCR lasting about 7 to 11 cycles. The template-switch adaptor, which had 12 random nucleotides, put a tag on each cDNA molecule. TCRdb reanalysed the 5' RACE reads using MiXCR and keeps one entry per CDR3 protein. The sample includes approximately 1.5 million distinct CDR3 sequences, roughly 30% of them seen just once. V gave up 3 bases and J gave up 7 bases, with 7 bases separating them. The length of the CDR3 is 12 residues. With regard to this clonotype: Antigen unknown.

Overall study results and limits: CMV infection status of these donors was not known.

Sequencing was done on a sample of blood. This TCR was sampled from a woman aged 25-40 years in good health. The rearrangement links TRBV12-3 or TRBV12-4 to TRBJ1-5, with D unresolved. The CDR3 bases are TGTGCCAGCAGTTTCGGGGTCCAGCCCCAGCATTTT. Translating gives CASSFGVQPQHF.